This T cell receptor (beta chain) was obtained from a study of shared clonotypes between healthy human individuals. Study in general: Donors had three CD4 naive, three CD4 memory, two CD8 naive and one CD8 memory plate apiece.

Caucasian adults living in Nashville, Tennessee, provided all samples. Splitting of CD4+ cells produced CD45RA+ naive and CD45RA-negative memory subsets. The CDR3 has 15 residues. Germline CDR1 LGHNA, CDR2 YSLEER. V dropped 3 bases and J dropped 5; count of bases not matched to a gene: 5. Libraries were prepared by immunoSEQ multiplex PCR; TCRdb keeps only in-frame clonotypes and omits some of them. The data contain 1.5 million to 1.9 million clones, 95% to 99% of them seen just once; the ten biggest clones take up less than 0.55%. Input material: naive CD4+ T cells sorted from blood. Subset here: CD45RA+ positively selected. The V and J genes are TRBV4-3 and TRBJ1-2, with 11 bases fitting TRBD1. This TCR came from a man aged 30-40 years in good health. CDR3: CASSQRDRGGYGYTF. For the CDR3, the DNA is TGCGCCAGCAGCCAGAGGGACAGGGGGGGGTATGGCTACACCTTC.